This T cell receptor beta chain was captured by sequencing in a study of T cells after yellow fever vaccination. The study's findings and limits: Post-booster reappearance was seen for most primary-vaccination clones (about 95% CD4, roughly 88% CD8).

CDR1 is MNHEY, CDR2 SVGAGI, per germline. This CDR3 has 18 amino acids. V shed 0 bases and J shed 2 bases, with 17 bases lying between them. TCR cDNA, made by 5'RACE template switching, carried an added universal primer site and UMIs. In TCRdb, the 5' RACE reads were re-called with MiXCR into one record per CDR3 protein. The sample has around 300,000 distinct CDR3 sequences; 3.5% to 4.5% are singletons. In its sample, this clonotype was seen a few times. The target antigen is unknown. The V call is TRBV6-5, the J call TRBJ2-1, with D possibly being TRBD1 or TRBD2 (5 bases each). This sequence originates from a man aged 18 to 29 who received the YFV17D yellow fever vaccine. Material: PBMCs, obtained 15 days after the yellow fever booster vaccination. DNA for the CDR3: TGTGCCAGCAGTTACTCTCTCAGTGGGACCGAGACCTACAATGAGCAGTTCTTC. Amino acids: CASSYSLSGTETYNEQFF.